This T cell receptor (beta chain) was identified during a study of identical twins. Study-level points and caveats: A cross-sectional statistical analysis, not follow-up of the same donors, supported the conclusions. Abundant beta clonotypes from cord blood bore fewer insertions; memory repertoires lacked this pattern.

Germline V CDR1 and CDR2: DFQATT, SNEGSKA (reference sequence). Trimming stripped 3 bases from V and 3 bases from J, with 11 bases between. The CDR3 sequence is 14 residues long. This clonotype appeared many times. As yet, its antigen is unknown. With no exceptions, donors were healthy Caucasians. TCRdb independently ran MiXCR on the 5' RACE reads; one entry per CDR3 protein. The sample has about 100,000 distinct CDR3 sequences, 4.5% to 6.5% seen once. The J gene is TRBJ2-2, the V gene TRBV20-1; D remains unclear. The sequence derives from a woman aged 45-59 years in good health. Material: memory T cells sorted from blood. CDR3: CSARSMTHTGELFF. CDR3 nucleotides: TGCAGTGCTAGGTCTATGACTCACACCGGGGAGCTGTTTTTT.